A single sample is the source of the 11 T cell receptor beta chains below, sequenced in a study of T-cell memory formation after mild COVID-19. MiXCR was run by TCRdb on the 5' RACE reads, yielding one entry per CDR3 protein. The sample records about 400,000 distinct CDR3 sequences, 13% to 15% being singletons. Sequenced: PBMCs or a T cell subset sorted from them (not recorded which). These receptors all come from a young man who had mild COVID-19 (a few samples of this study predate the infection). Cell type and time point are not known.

This CDR3 reads CASSYSVAGRYTEAFF. DNA for the CDR3: TGTGCCAGCAGTTACTCGGTGGCTGGGAGGTACACTGAAGCTTTCTTT. V gene TRBV6-6 combines with J gene TRBJ1-1; D gene ambiguous. V was clipped by 0 bases and J by 3 bases, with 14 bases between them. The V gene's germline CDR1 is MNHNY and CDR2 SVGAGI (reference sequence). CDR3 length equals 16 residues.

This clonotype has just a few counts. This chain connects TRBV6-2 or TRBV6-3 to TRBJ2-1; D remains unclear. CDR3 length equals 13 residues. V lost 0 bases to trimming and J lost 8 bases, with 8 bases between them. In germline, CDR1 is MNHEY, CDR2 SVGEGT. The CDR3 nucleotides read TGTGCCAGCAGTTACTCGTTAGCATATGAGCAGTTCTTC. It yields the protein CASSYSLAYEQFF.

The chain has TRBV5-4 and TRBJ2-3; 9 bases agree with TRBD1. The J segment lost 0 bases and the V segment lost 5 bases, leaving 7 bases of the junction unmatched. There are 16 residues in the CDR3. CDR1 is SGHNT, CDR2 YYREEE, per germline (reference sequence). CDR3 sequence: CASRSGTGTSTDTQYF. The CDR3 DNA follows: TGTGCCAGCAGATCCGGGACAGGGACCAGCACAGATACGCAGTATTTT.

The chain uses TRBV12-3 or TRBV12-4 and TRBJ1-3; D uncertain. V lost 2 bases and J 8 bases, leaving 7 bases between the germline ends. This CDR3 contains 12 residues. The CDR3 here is CASSLYGDTIYF. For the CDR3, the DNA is TGTGCCAGCAGTTTATACGGGGACACCATATATTTT.

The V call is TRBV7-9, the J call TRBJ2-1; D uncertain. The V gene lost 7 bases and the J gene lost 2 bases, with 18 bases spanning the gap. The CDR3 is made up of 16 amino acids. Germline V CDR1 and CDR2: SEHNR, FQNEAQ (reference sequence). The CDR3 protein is CASTPWKVIPYNEQFF. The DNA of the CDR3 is TGTGCCAGCACCCCTTGGAAGGTTATCCCCTACAATGAGCAGTTCTTC.

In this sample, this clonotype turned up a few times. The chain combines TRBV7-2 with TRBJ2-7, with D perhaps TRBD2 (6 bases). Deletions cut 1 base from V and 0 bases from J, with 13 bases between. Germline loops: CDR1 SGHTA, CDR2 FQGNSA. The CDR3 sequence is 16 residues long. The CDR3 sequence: CASSLGPGSYSYEQYF. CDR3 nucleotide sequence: TGTGCCAGCAGCTTAGGGCCCGGGAGTTACTCCTACGAGCAGTACTTC.

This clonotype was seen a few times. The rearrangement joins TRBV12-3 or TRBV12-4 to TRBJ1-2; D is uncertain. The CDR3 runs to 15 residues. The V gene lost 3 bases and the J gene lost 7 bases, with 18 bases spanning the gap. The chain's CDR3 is CASSFLTGRSIGYTF. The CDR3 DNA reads TGTGCCAGCAGTTTTCTGACCGGCAGAAGTATTGGCTACACCTTC.

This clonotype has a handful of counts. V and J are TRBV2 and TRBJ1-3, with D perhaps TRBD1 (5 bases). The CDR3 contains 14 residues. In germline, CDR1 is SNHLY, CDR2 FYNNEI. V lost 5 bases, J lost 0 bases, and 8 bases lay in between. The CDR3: CASSSGLSGNTIYF. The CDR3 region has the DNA TGTGCCAGCAGTTCAGGGCTCTCTGGAAACACCATATATTTT.

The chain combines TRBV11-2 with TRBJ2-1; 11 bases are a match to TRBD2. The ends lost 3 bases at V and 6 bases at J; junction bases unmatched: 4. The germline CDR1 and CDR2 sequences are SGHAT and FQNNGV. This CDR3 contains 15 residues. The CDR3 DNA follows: TGTGCCAGCAGCTTCCTAGCGGGGGGTGGCAATGAGCAGTTCTTC. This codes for CASSFLAGGGNEQFF.

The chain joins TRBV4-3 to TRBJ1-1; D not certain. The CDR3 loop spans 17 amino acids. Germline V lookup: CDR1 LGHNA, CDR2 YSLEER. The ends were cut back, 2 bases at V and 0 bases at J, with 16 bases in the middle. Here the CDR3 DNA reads TGCGCCAGCAGCCAATCCCTGATGGCAGTCGTGAACACTGAAGCTTTCTTT. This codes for CASSQSLMAVVNTEAFF.

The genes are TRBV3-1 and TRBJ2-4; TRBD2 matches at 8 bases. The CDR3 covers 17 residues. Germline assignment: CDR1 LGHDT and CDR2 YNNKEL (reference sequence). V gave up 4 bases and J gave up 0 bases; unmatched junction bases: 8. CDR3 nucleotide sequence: TGTGCCAGCAGCCCCGACGGGGGGGAAGTAGCCAAAAACATTCAGTACTTC. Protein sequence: CASSPDGGEVAKNIQYF.